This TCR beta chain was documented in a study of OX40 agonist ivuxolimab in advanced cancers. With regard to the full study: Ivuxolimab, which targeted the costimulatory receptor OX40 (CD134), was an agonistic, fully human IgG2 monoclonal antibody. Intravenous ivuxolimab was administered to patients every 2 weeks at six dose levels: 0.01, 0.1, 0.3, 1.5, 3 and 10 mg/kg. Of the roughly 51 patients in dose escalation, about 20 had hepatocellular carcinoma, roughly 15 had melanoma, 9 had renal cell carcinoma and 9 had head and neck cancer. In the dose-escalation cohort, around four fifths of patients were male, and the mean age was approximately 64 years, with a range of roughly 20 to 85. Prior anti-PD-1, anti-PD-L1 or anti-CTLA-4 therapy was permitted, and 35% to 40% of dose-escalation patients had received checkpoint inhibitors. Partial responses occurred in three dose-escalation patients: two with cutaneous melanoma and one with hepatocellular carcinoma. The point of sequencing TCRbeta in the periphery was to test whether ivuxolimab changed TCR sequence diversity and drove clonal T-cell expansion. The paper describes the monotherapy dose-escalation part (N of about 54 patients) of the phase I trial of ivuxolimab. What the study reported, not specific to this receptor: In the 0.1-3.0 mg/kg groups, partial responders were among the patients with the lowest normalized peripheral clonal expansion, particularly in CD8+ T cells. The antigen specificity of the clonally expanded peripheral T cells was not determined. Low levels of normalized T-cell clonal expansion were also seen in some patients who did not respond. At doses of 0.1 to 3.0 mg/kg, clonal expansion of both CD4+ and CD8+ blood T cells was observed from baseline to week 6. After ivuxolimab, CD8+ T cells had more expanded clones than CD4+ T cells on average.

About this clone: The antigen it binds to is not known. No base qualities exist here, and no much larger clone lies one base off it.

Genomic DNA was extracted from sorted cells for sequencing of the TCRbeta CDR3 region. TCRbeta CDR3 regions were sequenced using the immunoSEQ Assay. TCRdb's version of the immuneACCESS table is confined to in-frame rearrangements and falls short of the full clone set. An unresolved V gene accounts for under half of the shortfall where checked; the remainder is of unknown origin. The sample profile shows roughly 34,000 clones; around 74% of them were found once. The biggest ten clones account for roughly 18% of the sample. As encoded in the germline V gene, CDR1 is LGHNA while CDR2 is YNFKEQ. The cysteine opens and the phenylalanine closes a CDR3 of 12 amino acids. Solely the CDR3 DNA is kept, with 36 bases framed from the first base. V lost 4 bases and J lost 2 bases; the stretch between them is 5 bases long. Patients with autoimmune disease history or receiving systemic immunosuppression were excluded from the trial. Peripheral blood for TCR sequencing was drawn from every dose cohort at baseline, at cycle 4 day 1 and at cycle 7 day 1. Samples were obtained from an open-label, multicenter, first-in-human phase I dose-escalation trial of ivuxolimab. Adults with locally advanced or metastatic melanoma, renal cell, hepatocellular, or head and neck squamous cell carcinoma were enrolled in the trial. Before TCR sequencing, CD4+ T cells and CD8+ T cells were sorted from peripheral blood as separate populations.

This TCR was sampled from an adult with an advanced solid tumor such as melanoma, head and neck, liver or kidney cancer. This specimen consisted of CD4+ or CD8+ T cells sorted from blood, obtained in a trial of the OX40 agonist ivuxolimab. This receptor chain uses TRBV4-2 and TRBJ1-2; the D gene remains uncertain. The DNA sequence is TGTGCCAGCAGCCCAGACAACTATGGCTACACCTTC. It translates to CASSPDNYGYTF.